The 14 T cell receptor beta chains given below trace back to one sample, sequenced in a study of T and B cells in COVID-19 patients. TRB was amplified from about 260-540 ng of blood genomic DNA. TRB rearrangements were amplified by multiplex PCR with BIOMED2 TRB-A/B primers. TCRdb re-called the multiplex PCR reads with MiXCR, one entry per CDR3 protein. The sample has over 5,500 distinct CDR3 sequences; 30% to 35% are singletons. Sequences were obtained from blood. These receptors were taken from a human donor with active COVID-19.

This clonotype is medium-sized. The J gene is TRBJ2-3, the V gene TRBV19; D may be TRBD2 (6 bases). CDR1 is LNHDA and CDR2 is SQIVND in the germline V gene (reference sequence). This CDR3 spans 13 amino acids. Trimming pared 6 bases from V and 5 bases from J, leaving 12 bases between. CDR3 loop: CASRGGAVDTQYF. The DNA of the CDR3 is TGTGCCAGTAGGGGCGGGGCAGTAGATACGCAGTATTTT.

This clonotype qualifies as medium-sized. This chain connects TRBV29-1 to TRBJ1-2; D may be TRBD1 (6 bases). Germline lookup yields CDR1 SQVTM and CDR2 ANQGSEA. The CDR3 is 14 residues long. Trimming pared 1 base from V and 4 bases from J, leaving 13 bases between. CDR3 protein: CSVEVGQGTYGYTF. CDR3 DNA sequence: TGCAGCGTTGAAGTCGGGCAGGGGACCTATGGCTACACCTTC.

Sample share makes this clonotype medium-sized. This rearrangement joins TRBV19 to TRBJ1-6, with D hard to call. V lost 3 bases and J lost 9, with 12 bases in between. Germline-derived CDR1 and CDR2 are LNHDA and SQIVND (reference sequence). The CDR3 sequence is 14 residues long. The CDR3 nucleotides are TGTGCCAGTAGTATCCCGGGGATAGGTTCACCCCTCCACTTT. Protein product: CASSIPGIGSPLHF.

This clonotype was detected a few times. The chain recombines TRBV6-5 with TRBJ2-7, with D perhaps matching TRBD1 (6 bases). V dropped 2 bases and J dropped 4 bases, with 12 bases sitting between them. Germline V gene sequence: CDR1 MNHEY, CDR2 SVGAGI. CDR3 length: 14 amino acids. The CDR3 coding sequence is TGTGCCAGCAGTTACAGCCCAGGGGAGTACGAGCAGTACGTC. Encoded protein: CASSYSPGEYEQYV.

The chain couples TRBV19 to TRBJ2-1, with TRBD1 matching over 12 bases. In germline, CDR1 is LNHDA, CDR2 SQIVND (reference sequence). The CDR3 sequence is 13 residues long. Unmatched junction bases numbered 8, after V lost 4 bases and J lost 16 bases. DNA of the CDR3: TGTGCCAGTAGTAGCTCGGGACAGGGGGCGGGATTCTTC. Its protein is CASSSSGQGAGFF.

This clonotype occurred a few times. This sequence joins TRBV5-6 and TRBJ2-5; TRBD1 matches 7 bases. This CDR3 comprises 15 residues. The germline V gene has CDR1 SGHDT and CDR2 YYEEEE. V dropped 2 bases and J dropped 0; count of bases not matched to a gene: 4. CDR3 region: CASSFDREYQETQYF. Here the CDR3 DNA reads TGTGCCAGCAGCTTCGACAGGGAGTACCAAGAGACCCAGTACTTC.

Notes on this clonotype: Germline is not matched at one junction end, which may reflect a read error. The chain has TRBV18 and TRBJ2-3; no firm D call. The CDR3 sequence is 12 residues long. Looked up from germline, CDR1 is KGHSH and CDR2 is LQKENI. CDR3: CASSRPETPLFF. Written as DNA, the CDR3 is TGTGCCAGCTCACGTCCAGAGACTCCCCTTTTTTTT.

This chain connects TRBV6-2 or TRBV6-3 to TRBJ2-7; 7 positions agree with TRBD2. The germline V gene encodes CDR1 MNHEY and CDR2 SVGEGT. CDR3 size: 14 residues. The V and J ends lost 6 bases and 0 bases, in that order; junction bases with no gene match: 5. The CDR3 loop reads CASSRGTNSYEQYF. The CDR3 region has the DNA TGTGCCAGCAGCCGGGGGACTAACTCCTACGAGCAGTACTTC.

V gene TRBV7-2 combines with J gene TRBJ2-7, with a weak D call TRBD1 (5 bases). The CDR3 contains 13 residues. Per germline, CDR1 SGHTA and CDR2 FQGNSA. Deletions cut 1 base from V and 5 bases from J, with 9 bases between. CDR3 in amino acids: CASSLVGVNEQYF. The CDR3 DNA follows: TGTGCCAGCAGCTTAGTAGGGGTGAACGAGCAGTACTTC.

The genes are TRBV5-6 and TRBJ1-1; D is undetermined. Germline V gives CDR1 SGHDT, CDR2 YYEEEE. Trimming left V 4 bases short and J 1 base short, with 8 bases between. The CDR3 totals 13 residues. The CDR3, as DNA: TGTGCCAGCAGCGGCACAAGGAACACTGAAGCTTTCTTT. It codes for CASSGTRNTEAFF. Complete variable domain (other parts from reference TRBV5-6 and TRBJ1-1): DAGVTQSPTHLIKTRGQQVTLRCSPKSGHDTVSWYQQALGQGPQFIFQYYEEEERQRGNFPDRFSGHQFPNYSSELNVNALLLGDSALYLCASSGTRNTEAFFGQGTRLTVV.

This clonotype was counted a few times. V gene TRBV15 combines with J gene TRBJ1-3; D gene unclear. This CDR3 is built from 13 residues. Germline assignment: CDR1 LNHNV and CDR2 YYDKDF (reference sequence). With 0 bases removed from V and 4 bases from J, the gap between germline ends came to 4 bases. CDR3 region: CATSRDWGNTIYF. For the CDR3, the DNA is TGTGCCACCAGCAGAGATTGGGGAAACACCATATATTTT.

This clonotype is medium-sized. The chain links TRBV29-1 to TRBJ1-1; weak D call: TRBD1 (6 bases). The germline V gene has CDR1 SQVTM and CDR2 ANQGSEA. The CDR3 contains 13 residues. Trimming stripped 4 bases from V and 5 bases from J, with 14 bases between. This CDR3 reads CSVVQTGQTEAFF. The CDR3 nucleotides are TGCAGCGTTGTTCAAACAGGGCAAACTGAAGCTTTCTTT.

This clonotype was seen a few times. This chain joins TRBV7-2 and TRBJ2-6, with 9 nucleotides matching TRBD1. The trim removed 2 bases at V and 2 bases at J, leaving 1 base unmatched. Germline V CDR1 and CDR2: SGHTA, FQGNSA. CDR3 length: 16 residues. The CDR3 here is CASSLTGGAGANVLTF. The CDR3, as DNA: TGTGCCAGCAGCTTAACAGGGGGCGCTGGGGCCAACGTCCTGACTTTC.

With respect to this clonotype: This sequence may be a read error, since a much larger clone differs from it by one base. DNA for the CDR3: TGTGCCAGCAGTCGATCCCGGACTAGCGGGGGGGTCAATGAGCAGTTCTTC. Translation gives CASSRSRTSGGVNEQFF. V usage is TRBV6-2 or TRBV6-3 and J usage is TRBJ2-1, with 15 bases aligning to TRBD2. Germline trimming cut 5 bases from V and 6 bases from J; bases unmatched to any gene: 8. The length of the CDR3 is 17 residues. Germline CDR1 reads MNHEY; CDR2 reads SVGEGT.